This TCR beta chain is drawn from a study of blood T cell repertoires in COVID-19. Turning to the study itself: Both acute and convalescent COVID-19 samples were obtained from the United States, Italy and Spain. PBMCs, B-cell-depleted T cells, or T cells provided the cDNA or gDNA that made up the material.

This clone was seen a few times. Study processing details: Estimation of nucleated cell counts was performed using reference gene primer amplification. Generated by immunoSEQ multiplex PCR, the TCRdb table keeps only in-frame clones and is missing some. Clonal size and the V and J genes are those of that table, whereas D and trimming came from the DNA. The sample carries about 170,000 clones, about 80% recorded once. The source is a man aged 65 to 79 with active or convalescent COVID-19. The material sequenced was peripheral blood.

Here the CDR3 reads CASSLNLLRGRTGELFF. The CDR3 nucleotides are TGTGCCAGCAGCTTAAATTTACTCAGGGGGCGTACCGGGGAGCTGTTTTTT. The chain employs TRBV7-2 and TRBJ2-2; 8 positions match TRBD1. From germline, CDR1 is SGHTA and CDR2 FQGNSA. The V segment lost 2 bases and the J segment 5 bases; nucleotides outside the gene matches: 10. The CDR3 extends over 17 amino acids.